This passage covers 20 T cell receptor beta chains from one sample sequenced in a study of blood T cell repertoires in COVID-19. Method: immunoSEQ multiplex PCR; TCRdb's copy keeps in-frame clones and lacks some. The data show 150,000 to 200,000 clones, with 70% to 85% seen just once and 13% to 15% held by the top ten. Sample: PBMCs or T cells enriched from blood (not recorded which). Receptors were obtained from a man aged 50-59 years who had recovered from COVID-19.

CDR3 nucleotide sequence: TGTGCCAGCAGCTCGACAGTTAACTATGGCTACACCTTC. As protein: CASSSTVNYGYTF. The chain combines TRBV7-8 with TRBJ1-2; D may be TRBD1 (5 bases). The V gene's germline CDR1 is SGHVS and CDR2 FQNEAQ. Trimming took off 4 bases at V and 1 base at J, with 7 bases between the two ends. The CDR3 contains 13 residues. Together with reference TRBV7-8 and TRBJ1-2, the CDR3 gives the full variable domain: GAGVSQSPRYKVAKRGQDVALRCDPISGHVSLFWYQQALGQGPEFLTYFQNEAQLDKSGLPSDRFFAERPEGSVSTLKIQRTQQEDSAVYLCASSSTVNYGYTFGSGTRLTVV.

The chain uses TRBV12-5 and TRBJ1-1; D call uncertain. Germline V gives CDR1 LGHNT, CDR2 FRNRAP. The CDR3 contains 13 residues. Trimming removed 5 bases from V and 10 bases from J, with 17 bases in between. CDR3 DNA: TGTGCTAGTGGTCCTGATCCGGGGATGGGAGCTTTCTTT. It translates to CASGPDPGMGAFF.

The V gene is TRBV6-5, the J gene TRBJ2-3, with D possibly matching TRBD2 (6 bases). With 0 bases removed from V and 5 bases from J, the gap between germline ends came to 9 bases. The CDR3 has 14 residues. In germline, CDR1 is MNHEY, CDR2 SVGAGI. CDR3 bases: TGTGCCAGCAGTTACTCAGGGGACTTAGATACGCAGTATTTT. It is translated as CASSYSGDLDTQYF.

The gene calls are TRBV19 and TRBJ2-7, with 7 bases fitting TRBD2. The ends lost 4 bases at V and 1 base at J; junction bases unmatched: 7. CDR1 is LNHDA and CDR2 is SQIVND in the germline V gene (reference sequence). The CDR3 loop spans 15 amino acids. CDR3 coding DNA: TGTGCCAGTAGTAGTCAAGCGGGGAGATCCTACGAGCAGTACTTC. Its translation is CASSSQAGRSYEQYF.

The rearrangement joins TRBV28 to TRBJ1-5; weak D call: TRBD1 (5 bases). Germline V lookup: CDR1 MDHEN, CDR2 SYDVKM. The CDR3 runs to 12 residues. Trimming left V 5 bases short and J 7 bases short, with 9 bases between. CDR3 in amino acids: CASSTDIQPQHF. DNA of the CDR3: TGTGCCAGCAGTACGGACATACAGCCCCAGCATTTT.

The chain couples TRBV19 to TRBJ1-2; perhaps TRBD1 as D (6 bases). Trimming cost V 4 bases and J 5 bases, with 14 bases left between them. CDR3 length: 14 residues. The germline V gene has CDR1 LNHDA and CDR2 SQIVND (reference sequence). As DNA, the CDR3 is TGTGCCAGTAGTACTACGACAGGTGAATATGGCTACACCTTC. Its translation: CASSTTTGEYGYTF.

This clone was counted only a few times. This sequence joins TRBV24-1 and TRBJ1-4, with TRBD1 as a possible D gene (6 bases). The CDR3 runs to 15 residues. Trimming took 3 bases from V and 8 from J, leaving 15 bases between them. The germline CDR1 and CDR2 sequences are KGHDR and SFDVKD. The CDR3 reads CATSDAGGIEEKLFF. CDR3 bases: TGTGCCACCAGTGATGCGGGGGGCATTGAGGAAAAACTGTTTTTT.

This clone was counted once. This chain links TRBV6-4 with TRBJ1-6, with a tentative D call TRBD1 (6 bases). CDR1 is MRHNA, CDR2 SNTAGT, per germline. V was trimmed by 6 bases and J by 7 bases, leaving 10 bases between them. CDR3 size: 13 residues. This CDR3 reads CASRWTANSPLHF. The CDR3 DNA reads TGTGCCAGCAGATGGACAGCGAATTCACCCCTCCACTTT.

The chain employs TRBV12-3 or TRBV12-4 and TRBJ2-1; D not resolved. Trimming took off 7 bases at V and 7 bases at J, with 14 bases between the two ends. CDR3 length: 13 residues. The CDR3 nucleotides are TGTGCCAGCAACCGGAGCCCGCGGAATGAGCAGTTCTTC. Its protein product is CASNRSPRNEQFF.

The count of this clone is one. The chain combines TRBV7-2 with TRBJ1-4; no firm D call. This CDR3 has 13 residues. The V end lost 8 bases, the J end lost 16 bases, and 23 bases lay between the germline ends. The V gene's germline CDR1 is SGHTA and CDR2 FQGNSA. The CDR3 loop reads CASRSGAAEGWFF. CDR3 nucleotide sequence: TGTGCCAGCCGCTCGGGAGCTGCTGAAGGTTGGTTTTTT. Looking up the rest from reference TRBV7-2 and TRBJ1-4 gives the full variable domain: GAGVSQSPSNKVTEKGKDVELRCDPISGHTALYWYRQSLGQGLEFLIYFQGNSAPDKSGLPSDRFSAERTGGSVSTLTIQRTQQEDSAVYLCASRSGAAEGWFFGSGTQLSVL.

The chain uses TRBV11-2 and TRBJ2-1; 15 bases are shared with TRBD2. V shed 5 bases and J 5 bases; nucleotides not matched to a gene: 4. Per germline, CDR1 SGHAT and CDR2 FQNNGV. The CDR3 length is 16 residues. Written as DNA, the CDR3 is TGTGCCAGCAGCGCGGGACTAGCGGGGGGACACAATGAGCAGTTCTTC. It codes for CASSAGLAGGHNEQFF.

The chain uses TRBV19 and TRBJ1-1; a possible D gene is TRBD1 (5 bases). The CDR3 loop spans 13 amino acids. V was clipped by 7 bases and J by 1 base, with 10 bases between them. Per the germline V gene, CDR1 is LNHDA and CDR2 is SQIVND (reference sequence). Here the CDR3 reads CASIRRGNTEAFF. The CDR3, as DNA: TGTGCCAGTATCCGGAGGGGGAACACTGAAGCTTTCTTT.

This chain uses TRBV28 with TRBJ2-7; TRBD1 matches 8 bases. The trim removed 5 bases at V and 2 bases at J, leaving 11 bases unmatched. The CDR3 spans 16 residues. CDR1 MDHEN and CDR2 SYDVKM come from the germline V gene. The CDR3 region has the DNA TGTGCCAGCAGTAGGGAACAGGGGGTAATGGCCTACGAGCAGTACTTC. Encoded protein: CASSREQGVMAYEQYF. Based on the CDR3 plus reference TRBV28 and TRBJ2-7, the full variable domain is DVKVTQSSRYLVKRTGEKVFLECVQDMDHENMFWYRQDPGLGLRLIYFSYDVKMKEKGDIPEGYSVSREKKERFSLILESASTNQTSMYLCASSREQGVMAYEQYFGPGTRLTVT.

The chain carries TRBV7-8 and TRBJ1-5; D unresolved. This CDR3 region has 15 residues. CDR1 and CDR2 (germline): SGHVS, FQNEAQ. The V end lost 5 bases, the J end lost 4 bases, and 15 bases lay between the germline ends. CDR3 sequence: CASSRSAGSNQPQHF. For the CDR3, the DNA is TGTGCCAGCAGCAGAAGCGCCGGGTCGAATCAGCCCCAGCATTTT. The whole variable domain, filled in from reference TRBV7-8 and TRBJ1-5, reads GAGVSQSPRYKVAKRGQDVALRCDPISGHVSLFWYQQALGQGPEFLTYFQNEAQLDKSGLPSDRFFAERPEGSVSTLKIQRTQQEDSAVYLCASSRSAGSNQPQHFGDGTRLSIL.

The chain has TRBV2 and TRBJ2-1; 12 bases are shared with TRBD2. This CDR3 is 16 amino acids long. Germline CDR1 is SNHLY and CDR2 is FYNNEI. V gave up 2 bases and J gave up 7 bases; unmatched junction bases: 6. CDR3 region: CASSEPGLAGGNEQFF. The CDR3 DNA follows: TGTGCCAGCAGTGAACCGGGACTAGCGGGTGGGAATGAGCAGTTCTTC.

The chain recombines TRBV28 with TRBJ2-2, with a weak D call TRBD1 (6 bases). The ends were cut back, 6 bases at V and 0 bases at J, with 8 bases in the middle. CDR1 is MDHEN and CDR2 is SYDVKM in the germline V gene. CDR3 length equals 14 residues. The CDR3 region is CASRGTTNTGELFF. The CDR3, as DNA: TGTGCCAGCAGGGGGACAACGAACACCGGGGAGCTGTTTTTT.

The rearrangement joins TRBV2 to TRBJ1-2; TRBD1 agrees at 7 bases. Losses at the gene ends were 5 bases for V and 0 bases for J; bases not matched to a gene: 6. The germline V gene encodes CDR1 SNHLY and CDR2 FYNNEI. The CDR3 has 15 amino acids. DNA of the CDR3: TGTGCCAGCAGTTATAGGGACAGAACTAACTATGGCTACACCTTC. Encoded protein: CASSYRDRTNYGYTF. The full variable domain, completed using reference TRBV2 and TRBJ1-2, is EPEVTQTPSHQVTQMGQEVILRCVPISNHLYFYWYRQILGQKVEFLVSFYNNEISEKSEIFDDQFSVERPDGSNFTLKIRSTKLEDSAMYFCASSYRDRTNYGYTFGSGTRLTVV.

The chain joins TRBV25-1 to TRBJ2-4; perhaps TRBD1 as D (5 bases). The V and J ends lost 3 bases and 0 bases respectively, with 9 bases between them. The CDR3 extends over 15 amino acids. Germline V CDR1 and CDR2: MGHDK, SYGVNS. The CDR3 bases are TGTGCCAGCAGTGACCCAGGGTTAGCCAAAAACATTCAGTACTTC. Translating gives CASSDPGLAKNIQYF.

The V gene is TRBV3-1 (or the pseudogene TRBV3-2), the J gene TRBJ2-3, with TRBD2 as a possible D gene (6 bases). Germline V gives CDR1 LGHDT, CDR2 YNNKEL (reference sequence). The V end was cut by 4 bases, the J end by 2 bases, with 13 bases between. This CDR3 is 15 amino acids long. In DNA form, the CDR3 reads TGTGCCAGCAGCCTCGCGGGACTCGACACAGATACGCAGTATTTT. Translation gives CASSLAGLDTDTQYF.

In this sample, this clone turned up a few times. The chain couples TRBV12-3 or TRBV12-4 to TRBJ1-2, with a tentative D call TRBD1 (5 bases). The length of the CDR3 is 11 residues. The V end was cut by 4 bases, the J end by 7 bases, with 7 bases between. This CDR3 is CASSSRGGYTF. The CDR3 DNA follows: TGTGCCAGCAGTTCAAGGGGTGGCTACACCTTC.